This record concerns one T cell receptor beta chain sequence. Its matching antigen is unknown. CDR3 length equals 12 residues. V lost 7 bases to trimming and J lost 4 bases, with 11 bases between them. From germline, CDR1 is SQVTM and CDR2 ANQGSEA. The data stem from a study of CD8+ T cells in alopecia areata. Study at large: Each of the treated patients was given oral tofacitinib, 5 to 10 mg twice daily, for moderate-to-severe alopecia areata. Dosing spanned 6 to 18 months on tofacitinib, then 6 months off drug.

Reverse transcribed after extraction, RNA yielded cDNA as the sequencing template. Assay: immunoSEQ multiplex PCR; the TCRdb copy retains only in-frame clones and omits some. Of 250,000 or so clones in the sample, 67% were seen once. General study findings and limits: Patients showed less clear TCR sequence sharing than mice, possibly partly because of HLA diversity. Lesional tissue from the scalp (especially in alopecia totalis/universalis) showed higher clonality than normal scalp.

The sample in question was CD4+ T cells sorted from blood, obtained at week 0. The chain is built from TRBV29-1 and TRBJ1-5; D is perhaps TRBD1 (6 bases). This TCR was sampled from a human donor with alopecia areata. DNA of the CDR3: TGCAGCGCGACAGGACAAAATCAGCCCCAGCATTTT. It codes for CSATGQNQPQHF. Supplemented by reference TRBV29-1 and TRBJ1-5, the full variable domain reads SAVISQKPSRDICQRGTSLTIQCQVDSQVTMMFWYRQQPGQSLTLIATANQGSEATYESGFVIDKFPISRPNLTFSTLTVSNMSPEDSSIYLCSATGQNQPQHFGDGTRLSIL.